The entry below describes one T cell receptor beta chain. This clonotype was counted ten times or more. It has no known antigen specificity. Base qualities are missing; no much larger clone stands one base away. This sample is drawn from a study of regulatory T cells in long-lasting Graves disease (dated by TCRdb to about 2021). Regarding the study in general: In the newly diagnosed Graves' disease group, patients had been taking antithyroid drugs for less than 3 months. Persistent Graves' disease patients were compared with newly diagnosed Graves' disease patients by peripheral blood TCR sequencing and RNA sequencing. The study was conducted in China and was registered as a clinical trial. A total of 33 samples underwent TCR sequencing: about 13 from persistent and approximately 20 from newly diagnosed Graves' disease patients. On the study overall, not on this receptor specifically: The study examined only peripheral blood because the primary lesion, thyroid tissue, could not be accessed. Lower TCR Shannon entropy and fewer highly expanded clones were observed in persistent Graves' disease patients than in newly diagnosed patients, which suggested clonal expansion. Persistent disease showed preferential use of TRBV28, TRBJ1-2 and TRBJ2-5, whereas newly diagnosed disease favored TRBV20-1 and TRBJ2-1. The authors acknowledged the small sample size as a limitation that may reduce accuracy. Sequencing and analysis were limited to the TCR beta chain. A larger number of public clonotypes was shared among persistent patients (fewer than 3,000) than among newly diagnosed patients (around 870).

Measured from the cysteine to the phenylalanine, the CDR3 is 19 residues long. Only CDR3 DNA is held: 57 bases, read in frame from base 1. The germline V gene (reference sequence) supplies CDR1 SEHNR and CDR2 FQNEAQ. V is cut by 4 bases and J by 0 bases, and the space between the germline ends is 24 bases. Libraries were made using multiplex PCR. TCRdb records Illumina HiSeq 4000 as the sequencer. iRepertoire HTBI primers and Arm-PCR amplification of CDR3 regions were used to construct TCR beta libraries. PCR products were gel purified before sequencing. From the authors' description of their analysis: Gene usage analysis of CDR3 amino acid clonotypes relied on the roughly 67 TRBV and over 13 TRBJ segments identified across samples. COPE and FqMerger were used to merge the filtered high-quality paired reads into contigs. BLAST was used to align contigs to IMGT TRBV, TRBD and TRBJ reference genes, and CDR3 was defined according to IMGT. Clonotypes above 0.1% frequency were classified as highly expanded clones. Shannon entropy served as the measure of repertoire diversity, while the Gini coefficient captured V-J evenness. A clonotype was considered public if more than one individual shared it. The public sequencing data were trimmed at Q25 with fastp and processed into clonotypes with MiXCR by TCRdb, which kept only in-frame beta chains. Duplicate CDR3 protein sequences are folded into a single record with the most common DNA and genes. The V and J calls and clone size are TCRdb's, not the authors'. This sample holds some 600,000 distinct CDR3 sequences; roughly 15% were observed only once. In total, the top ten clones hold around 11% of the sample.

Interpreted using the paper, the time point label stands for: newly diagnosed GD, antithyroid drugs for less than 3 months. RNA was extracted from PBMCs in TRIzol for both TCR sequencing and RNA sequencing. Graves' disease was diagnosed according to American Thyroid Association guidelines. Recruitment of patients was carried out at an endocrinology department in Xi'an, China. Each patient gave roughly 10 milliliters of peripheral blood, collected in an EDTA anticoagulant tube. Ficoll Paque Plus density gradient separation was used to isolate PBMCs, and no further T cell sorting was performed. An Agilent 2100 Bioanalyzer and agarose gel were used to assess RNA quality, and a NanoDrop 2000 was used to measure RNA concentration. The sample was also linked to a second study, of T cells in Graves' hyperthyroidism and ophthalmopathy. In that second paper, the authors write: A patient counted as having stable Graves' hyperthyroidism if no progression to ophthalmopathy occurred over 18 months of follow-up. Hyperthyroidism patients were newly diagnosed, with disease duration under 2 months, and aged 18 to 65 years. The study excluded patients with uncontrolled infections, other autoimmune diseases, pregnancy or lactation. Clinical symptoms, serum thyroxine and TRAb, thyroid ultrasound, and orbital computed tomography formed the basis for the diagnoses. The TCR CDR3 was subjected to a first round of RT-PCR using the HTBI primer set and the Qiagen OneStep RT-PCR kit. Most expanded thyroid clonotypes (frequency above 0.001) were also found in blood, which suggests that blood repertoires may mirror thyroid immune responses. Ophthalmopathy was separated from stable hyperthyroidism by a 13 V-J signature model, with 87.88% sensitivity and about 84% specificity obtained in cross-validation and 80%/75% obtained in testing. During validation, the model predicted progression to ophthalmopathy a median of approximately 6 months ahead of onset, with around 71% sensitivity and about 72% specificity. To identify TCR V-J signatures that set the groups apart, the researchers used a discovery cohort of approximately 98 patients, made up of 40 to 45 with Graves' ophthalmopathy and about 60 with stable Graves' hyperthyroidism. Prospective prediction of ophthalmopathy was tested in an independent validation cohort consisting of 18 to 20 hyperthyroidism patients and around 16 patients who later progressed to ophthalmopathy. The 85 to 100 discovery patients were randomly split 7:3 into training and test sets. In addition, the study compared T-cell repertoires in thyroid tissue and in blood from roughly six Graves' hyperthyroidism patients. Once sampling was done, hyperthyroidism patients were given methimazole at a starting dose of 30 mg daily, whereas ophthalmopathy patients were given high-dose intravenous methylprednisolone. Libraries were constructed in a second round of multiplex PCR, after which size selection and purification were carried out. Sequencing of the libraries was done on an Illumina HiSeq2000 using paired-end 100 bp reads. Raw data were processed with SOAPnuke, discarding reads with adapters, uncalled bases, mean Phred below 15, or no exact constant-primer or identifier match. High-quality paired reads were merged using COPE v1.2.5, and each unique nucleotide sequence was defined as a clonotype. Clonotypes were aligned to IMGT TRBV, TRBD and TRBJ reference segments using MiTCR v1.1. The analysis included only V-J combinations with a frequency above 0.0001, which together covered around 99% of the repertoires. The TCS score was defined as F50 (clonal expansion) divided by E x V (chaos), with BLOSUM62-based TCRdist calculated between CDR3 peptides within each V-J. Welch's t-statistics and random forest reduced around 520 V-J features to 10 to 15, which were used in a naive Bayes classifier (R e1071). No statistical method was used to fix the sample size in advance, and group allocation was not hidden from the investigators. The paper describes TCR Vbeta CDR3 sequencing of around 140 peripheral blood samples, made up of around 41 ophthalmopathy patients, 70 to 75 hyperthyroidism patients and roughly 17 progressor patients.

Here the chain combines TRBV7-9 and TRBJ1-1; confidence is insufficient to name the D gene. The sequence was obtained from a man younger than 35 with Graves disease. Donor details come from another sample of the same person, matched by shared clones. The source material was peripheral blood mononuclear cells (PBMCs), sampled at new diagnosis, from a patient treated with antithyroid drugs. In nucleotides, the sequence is TGTGCCAGCAGCTCTGGATTCAGCAGCGGTCTTGACATGAACACTGAAGCTTTCTTT. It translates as CASSSGFSSGLDMNTEAFF.